The source of this T cell receptor (beta chain) is a study of technical replicates of blood from a handful of donors. The repertoire was sequenced with immunoSEQ multiplex PCR; TCRdb's copy has only in-frame clones and lacks some. The sample comprises about 56,000 clones, about 96% of which are singletons, and 3.1% rests with the top ten. The sample consisted of PBMCs. This clonotype was obtained from a human donor in good health. Some clones in this sample may be carry-over from other donors' samples.

CDR3 bases: TGTGCCAGCAGTGAAGCAGCGGGAGGGTACAATGAGCAGTTCTTC. This encodes CASSEAAGGYNEQFF. The chain employs TRBV6-1 and TRBJ2-1, with 10 bases lining up with TRBD2. The junction had 0 bases not matched to a gene; V was cut back by 0 bases and J by 4 bases. The CDR3 loop spans 15 amino acids. The germline gives CDR1 MNHNS, CDR2 SASEGT.